Listed below are T cell receptor beta chains from one sample, sequenced in a study of T-cell reconstitution after alpha-beta-depleted transplantation in children. TCRdb analysed the PCR reads with MiXCR anew, one entry per CDR3 protein. The profile shows fewer than 700,000 distinct CDR3 sequences, under 30% of them singletons. The sample was PBMCs, mostly from graft donor cells, taken 360 days after TCRalphabeta/CD19-depleted stem cell transplant. All receptors come from a boy under two years old who had a stem cell transplant for acute myeloid leukemia, so the T cells may come from the graft donor. The CDR3 runs from the conserved cysteine through the conserved F or W. D genes are given only for firm matches. Not all rows give a size; the values are once, few, many and, for expanded clones, a class.

D	V	size	length	J	DNA	CDR3
TRBD1	TRBV20-1	NA	14	TRBJ1-1	TGCAGTGCGCTGGGACAGTATAGGAACACTGAAGCTTTCTTT	CSALGQYRNTEAFF
NA	TRBV6-5	few	16	TRBJ2-7	TGTGCCAGCAGCTCGGCGGGGGCCGTGACAACCTACGAGCAGTACTTC	CASSSAGAVTTYEQYF
NA	TRBV20-1	few	12	TRBJ2-3	TGCAGTGCCCTGGAGTTGGGAGTGCTACAGTATTTT	CSALELGVLQYF
NA	TRBV15	many	17	TRBJ2-7	TGTGCCACCAGCAGAGATTTCGCCGACAGGTCTCCCTACGAGCAGTACTTC	CATSRDFADRSPYEQYF
TRBD1	TRBV9	NA	15	TRBJ1-2	TGTGCCAGCAGCCCCGGGACAGAACCTGTCTATGGCTACACCTTC	CASSPGTEPVYGYTF
TRBD1	TRBV5-5	NA	15	TRBJ2-2	TGTGCCAGCAGCTCGGGGACAGGGCACACCGGGGAGCTGTTTTTT	CASSSGTGHTGELFF
NA	TRBV6-5	NA	14	TRBJ2-3	TGTGCCAGCAGTTACTACGGGAGGACAGATAAGCAGTATTTT	CASSYYGRTDKQYF
NA	TRBV4-2	once	13	TRBJ1-1	TGTGCCAGCAGCCAAGAGTCCGGGGTTGAAGCTTTCTTT	CASSQESGVEAFF
NA	TRBV15	NA	14	TRBJ2-3	TGTGCCACCAGCTGGGGTACGGCTCGACGTACGCAGTATTTT	CATSWGTARRTQYF
NA	TRBV7-9	few	12	TRBJ2-2	TGTGCCAGCAAGCAGATCACCGGGGAGCTGTTTTTT	CASKQITGELFF
TRBD1	TRBV9	few	15	TRBJ2-1	TGTGCCAGCAGCCCCCGACAGGGGACCTTCAATGAGCAGTTCTTC	CASSPRQGTFNEQFF
NA	TRBV7-2	few	14	TRBJ2-1	TGTGCCAGCAGCTTACAGGGGTTCCCTAATGAGCAGTTCTTC	CASSLQGFPNEQFF
TRBD2	TRBV20-1	NA	15	TRBJ2-3	TGCAGTGCGTCAAAGGGCGGGGGGCCTATGGATACGCAGTATTTT	CSASKGGGPMDTQYF
NA	TRBV10-3	few	14	TRBJ1-1	TGTGCCATCAGTGAGTGGGCAGGGAACACTGAAGCTTTCTTT	CAISEWAGNTEAFF
TRBD1	TRBV12-3/TRBV12-4	NA	17	TRBJ2-1	TGTGCCAGCAGTTCGGGGACAGGGATAAGCTCCTACAATGAGCAGTTCTTC	CASSSGTGISSYNEQFF
NA	TRBV29-1	many	13	TRBJ2-3	TGCAGCGTTGCACAGGGTGGGACAGATACGCAGTATTTT	CSVAQGGTDTQYF
NA	TRBV5-1	few	13	TRBJ2-5	TGCGCCAGCAGCTTCAGTAACCAAGAGACCCAGTACTTC	CASSFSNQETQYF
TRBD1	TRBV7-9	NA	16	TRBJ1-1	TGTGCCAGCAGCTTAGCCCTGGGACAGGCCGGCATTGAAGCTTTCTTT	CASSLALGQAGIEAFF
NA	TRBV20-1	few	15	TRBJ2-7	TGCAGTGCTTGGGTAAGGGGCCCTAGCTCCTACGAGCAGTACTTC	CSAWVRGPSSYEQYF
NA	TRBV7-8	few	14	TRBJ1-2	TGTGCCAGCAGCTCCCCTGGGGGCCTGGATGGCTACACCTTC	CASSSPGGLDGYTF
NA	TRBV29-1	few	13	TRBJ2-2	TGCAGCGTTGGGCGGCGGAACACCGGGGAGCTGTTTTTT	CSVGRRNTGELFF
NA	TRBV6-5	once	16	TRBJ2-3	TGTGCCAGCAGTTACTCGTTGCAGGGGGGAGCAGATACGCAGTATTTT	CASSYSLQGGADTQYF
TRBD2	TRBV18	many	18	TRBJ2-1	TGTGCCAGCTCACCAAGGAGTCTCCAGCGGGGGAGTCGTAATGAGCAGTTCTTC	CASSPRSLQRGSRNEQFF
NA	TRBV20-1	few	14	TRBJ2-3	TGCAGTGCTAGGTCGGGGGACCCCACAGATACGCAGTATTTT	CSARSGDPTDTQYF
NA	TRBV25-1	few	14	TRBJ2-7	TGTGCCAGCAGTGAATTGGGGGACTTCTACGAGCAGTACTTC	CASSELGDFYEQYF
NA	TRBV7-3	few	15	TRBJ2-3	TGTGCCAGCAGCTTACTACCGTATGGCACAGATACGCAGTATTTT	CASSLLPYGTDTQYF
TRBD2	TRBV20-1	NA	16	TRBJ2-2	TGCAGTGCTAGAGATCGGGGGGGTCCGAACACCGGGGAGCTGTTTTTT	CSARDRGGPNTGELFF
NA	TRBV25-1	many	14	TRBJ1-3	TGTGCCAGCAGTGAAACCGGCGTTGGAAACACCATATATTTT	CASSETGVGNTIYF
NA	TRBV20-1	few	9	TRBJ1-2	TGCAGTGCTAGAAATGGCTACACCTTC	CSARNGYTF
TRBD2	TRBV28	NA	15	TRBJ2-2	TGTGCCAGCAGTTTAAGAATAGCGGGGGCCGGGGAGCTGTTTTTT	CASSLRIAGAGELFF
TRBD2	TRBV7-2	many	15	TRBJ2-7	TGTGCCAGCAGCTTAGCGCGGGGGGGAACCTACGAGCAGTACTTC	CASSLARGGTYEQYF
TRBD1	TRBV20-1	NA	14	TRBJ1-1	TGCAGTGCTAAGACGACAGGGCGGGGCACTGAAGCTTTCTTT	CSAKTTGRGTEAFF
NA	TRBV29-1	many	12	TRBJ2-5	TGCAGCGTTCGGTTAGAAACTGGGACCCAGTACTTC	CSVRLETGTQYF